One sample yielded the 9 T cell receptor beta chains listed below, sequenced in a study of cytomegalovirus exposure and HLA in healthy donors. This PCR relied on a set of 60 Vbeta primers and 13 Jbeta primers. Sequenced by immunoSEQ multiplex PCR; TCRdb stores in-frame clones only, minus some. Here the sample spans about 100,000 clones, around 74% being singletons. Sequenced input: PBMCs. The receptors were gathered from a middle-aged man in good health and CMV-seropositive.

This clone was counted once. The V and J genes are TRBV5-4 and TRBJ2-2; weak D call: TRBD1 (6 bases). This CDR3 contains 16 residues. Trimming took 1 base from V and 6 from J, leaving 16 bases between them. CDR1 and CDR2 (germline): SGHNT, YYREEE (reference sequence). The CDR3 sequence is CASSLFGGAVSGELFF. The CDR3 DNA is TGTGCCAGCAGCTTGTTTGGGGGCGCCGTCTCCGGGGAGCTGTTTTTT.

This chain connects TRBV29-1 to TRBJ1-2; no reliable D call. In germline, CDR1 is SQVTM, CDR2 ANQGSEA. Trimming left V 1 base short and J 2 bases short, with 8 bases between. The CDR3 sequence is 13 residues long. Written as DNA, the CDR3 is TGCAGCGTTGAAGTTGTAGCAAACTATGGCTACACCTTC. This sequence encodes CSVEVVANYGYTF.

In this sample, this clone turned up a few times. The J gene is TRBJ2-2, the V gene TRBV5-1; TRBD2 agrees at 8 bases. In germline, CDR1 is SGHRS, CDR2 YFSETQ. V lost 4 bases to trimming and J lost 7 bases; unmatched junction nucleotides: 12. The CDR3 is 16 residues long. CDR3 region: CASSPTPGLVGGELFF. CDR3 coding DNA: TGCGCCAGCAGCCCTACTCCGGGACTAGTGGGCGGGGAGCTGTTTTTT. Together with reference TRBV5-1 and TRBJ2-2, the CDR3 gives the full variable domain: KAGVTQTPRYLIKTRGQQVTLSCSPISGHRSVSWYQQTPGQGLQFLFEYFSETQRNKGNFPGRFSGRQFSNSRSEMNVSTLELGDSALYLCASSPTPGLVGGELFFGEGSRLTVL.

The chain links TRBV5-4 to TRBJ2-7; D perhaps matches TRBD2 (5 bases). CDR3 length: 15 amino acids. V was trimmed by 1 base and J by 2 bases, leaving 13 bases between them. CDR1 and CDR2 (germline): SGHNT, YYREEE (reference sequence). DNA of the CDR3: TGTGCCAGCAGCTTGTTCGAGGGATTCCCCTACGAGCAGTACTTC. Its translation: CASSLFEGFPYEQYF.

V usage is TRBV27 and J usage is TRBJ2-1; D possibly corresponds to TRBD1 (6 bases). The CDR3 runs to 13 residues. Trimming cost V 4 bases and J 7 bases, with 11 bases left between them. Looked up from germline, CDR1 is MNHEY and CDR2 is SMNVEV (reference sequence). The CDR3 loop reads CASSSYRENEQFF. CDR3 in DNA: TGTGCCAGCAGTTCTTACAGGGAGAATGAGCAGTTCTTC.

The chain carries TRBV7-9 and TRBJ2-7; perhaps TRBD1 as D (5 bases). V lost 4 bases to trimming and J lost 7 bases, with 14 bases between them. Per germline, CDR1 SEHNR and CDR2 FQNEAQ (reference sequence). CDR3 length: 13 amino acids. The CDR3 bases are TGTGCCAGCAGCTCACGCAGGGATGGGGAGCAGTACTTC. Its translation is CASSSRRDGEQYF.

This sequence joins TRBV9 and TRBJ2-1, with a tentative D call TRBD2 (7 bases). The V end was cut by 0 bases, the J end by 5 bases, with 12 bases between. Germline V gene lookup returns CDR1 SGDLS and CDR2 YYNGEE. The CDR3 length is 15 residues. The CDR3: CASSVVAGADNEQFF. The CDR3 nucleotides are TGTGCCAGCAGCGTAGTGGCGGGGGCCGACAATGAGCAGTTCTTC.

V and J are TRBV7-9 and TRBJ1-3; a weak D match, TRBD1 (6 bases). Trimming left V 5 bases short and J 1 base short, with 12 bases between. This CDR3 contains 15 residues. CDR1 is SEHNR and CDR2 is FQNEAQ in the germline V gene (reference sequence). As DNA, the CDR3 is TGTGCCAGCAGCCCCGAGGGGGTGTCTGGAAACACCATATATTTT. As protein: CASSPEGVSGNTIYF. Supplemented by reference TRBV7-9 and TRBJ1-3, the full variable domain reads DTGVSQNPRHKITKRGQNVTFRCDPISEHNRLYWYRQTLGQGPEFLTYFQNEAQLEKSRLLSDRFSAERPKGSFSTLEIQRTEQGDSAMYLCASSPEGVSGNTIYFGEGSWLTVV.

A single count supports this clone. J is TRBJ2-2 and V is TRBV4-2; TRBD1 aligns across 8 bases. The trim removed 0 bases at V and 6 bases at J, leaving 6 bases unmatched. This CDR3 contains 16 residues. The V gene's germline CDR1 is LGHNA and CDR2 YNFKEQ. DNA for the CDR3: TGTGCCAGCAGCCAAGATCCAGGACAGGGTTCCGGGGAGCTGTTTTTT. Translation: CASSQDPGQGSGELFF.